This TCR beta chain was captured by sequencing in a study of blood T cells in healthy people across ages. Roughly 10 milliliters of peripheral blood were drawn from each donor into EDTA-treated tubes. For the second PCR, which ran for about 6 to 11 cycles, a sample-barcoded 5' primer and a J-beta primer mix were used. Per-sample output comprised a minimum of 2.5 million paired-end reads containing CDR3. TCRdb redid the calling of the 5' RACE reads with MiXCR, one entry per CDR3 protein. The sample consists of roughly 2 million distinct CDR3 sequences, about 50% of them appearing once. V was shortened by 6 bases and J by 6 bases, with 9 bases between the two germline ends. This CDR3 spans 12 amino acids. Germline V gives CDR1 SGHTA, CDR2 FQGNSA.

This chain joins TRBV7-2 and TRBJ2-1; D is ambiguous. This TCR derives from a woman aged 35 to 49 in good health. Sample: blood. CDR3: CASRLLGNEQFF. In nucleotides, the CDR3 is TGTGCCAGCAGGCTTTTGGGCAATGAGCAGTTCTTC.